These 8 T cell receptor beta chains originate from one sample sequenced in a study of cytomegalovirus exposure and HLA in healthy donors. The PCR contained 60 Vbeta and 13 Jbeta primers. The assay was immunoSEQ multiplex PCR, and TCRdb's table has in-frame clones only and misses some. The sample contains 99,000 or so clones, about 79% of which appear only once. The sequenced sample was PBMCs. These receptor sequences come from a male donor in good health and CMV-seropositive.

The CDR3 spells CASSKGRGGASYNEQFF. For the CDR3, the DNA is TGTGCCAGCAGCAAAGGTCGCGGGGGAGCCTCCTACAATGAGCAGTTCTTC. The chain joins TRBV21-1 to TRBJ2-1; the table names TRBD2, a call not compared with the DNA. TRBV21-1 is marked as a pseudogene. This CDR3 has 17 amino acids.

V usage is TRBV5-3 and J usage is TRBJ1-1, with unresolved D. TRBV5-3 is an open reading frame whose function is uncertain. V was clipped by 4 bases and J by 1 base, with 14 bases between them. CDR3 size: 15 residues. In DNA form, the CDR3 reads TGTGCCAGAAGCCGAATCAATCGACAGAACACTGAAGCTTTCTTT. Protein product: CARSRINRQNTEAFF.

The V and J genes are TRBV2 and TRBJ2-1; 8 bases fit TRBD2. This CDR3 has 15 residues. Germline V gene lookup returns CDR1 SNHLY and CDR2 FYNNEI. V gave up 3 bases and J gave up 2 bases; unmatched junction bases: 3. CDR3 nucleotide sequence: TGTGCCAGCAGTGAGGGGCGGGGGGCCTACAATGAGCAGTTCTTC. Translating gives CASSEGRGAYNEQFF.

V usage is TRBV6-5 and J usage is TRBJ1-6, with no clear D. Trimming took off 2 bases at V and 10 bases at J, with 12 bases between the two ends. The CDR3 contains 14 residues. In germline, CDR1 is MNHEY, CDR2 SVGAGI. The CDR3 is CASSYTKRRSPLHF. The CDR3 DNA follows: TGTGCCAGCAGTTACACGAAAAGGAGGTCACCCCTCCACTTT.

The CDR3 region is CASSPTGRDTEAFF. The CDR3 region has the DNA TGTGCCAGCTCACCGACAGGGCGGGACACTGAAGCTTTCTTT. The chain is built from TRBV18 and TRBJ1-1, with 7 bases that match TRBD1. The germline gives CDR1 KGHSH, CDR2 LQKENI. V shed 3 bases and J 3 bases; nucleotides not matched to a gene: 4. There are 14 residues in the CDR3.

This chain links TRBV30 with TRBJ2-2; TRBD2 agrees at 8 bases. The germline V gene encodes CDR1 GTSNPN and CDR2 SVGIG (reference sequence). The CDR3 has 17 residues. V lost 2 bases and J lost 2; bases outside the gene matches: 10. CDR3 protein: CAWSRRVAGLNTGELFF. CDR3 DNA sequence: TGTGCCTGGAGTAGGCGTGTAGCGGGGTTAAACACCGGGGAGCTGTTTTTT.

The rearrangement joins TRBV30 to TRBJ2-1, with TRBD2 matching 14 bases. Per germline, CDR1 GTSNPN and CDR2 SVGIG (reference sequence). V gave up 1 base and J gave up 10 bases; unmatched junction bases: 9. The CDR3 runs 16 residues. The CDR3 DNA follows: TGTGCCTGGAGTGGGGCGACTAGCGGGGGGGCGGGCGAGCAGTTCTTC. Its protein product is CAWSGATSGGAGEQFF.

J is TRBJ1-2 and V is TRBV7-2; TRBD1 is a possible D gene (6 bases). Trimming cost V 5 bases and J 7 bases, with 17 bases left between them. This CDR3 has 14 amino acids. Germline CDR1 SGHTA, CDR2 FQGNSA. The CDR3 coding sequence is TGTGCCAGCAGCCTCACAAGGGGGGGTGGTGGCTACACCTTC. This gives the protein CASSLTRGGGGYTF.